This entry features one T cell receptor beta chain sequence. Its cognate antigen is unknown. Some clones are missing from TCRdb's copy, which holds only in-frame ones; the method was immunoSEQ multiplex PCR. This table holds about 98,000 clones, roughly 90% found once. This sample is drawn from a study of cytomegalovirus exposure and HLA in healthy donors. General study findings and limits: Cytomegalovirus association was assigned to about 150 TCR beta chains. According to a later analysis, TCR clusters from the first cohort tended to co-occur in the 120 or so validation repertoires. Rare TCR sequences predominated, though certain public TCRs were found in many donors.

CDR1 KGHSH and CDR2 LQKENI come from the germline V gene. The CDR3 length is 14 residues. The V gene end was trimmed by 4 bases and the J gene end by 6 bases; junction bases not matched to a gene: 8. Donors came from a validation cohort of 90 to 150 subjects, distinct from the first 666-subject cohort. The genes are TRBV18 and TRBJ1-2, with TRBD1 matching 7 bases. This sequence originates from a man aged 18-30 years in good health and CMV-seropositive. The sequenced sample was PBMCs. CDR3 amino acids: CASSRDRDSDGYTF. The CDR3 region has the DNA TGTGCCAGCTCACGGGACCGGGACAGCGATGGCTACACCTTC.